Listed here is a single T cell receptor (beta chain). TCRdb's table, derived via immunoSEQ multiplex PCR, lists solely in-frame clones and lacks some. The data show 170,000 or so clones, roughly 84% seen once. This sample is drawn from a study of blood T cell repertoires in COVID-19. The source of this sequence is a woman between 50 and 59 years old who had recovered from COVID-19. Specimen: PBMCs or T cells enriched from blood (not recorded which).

The CDR3 loop reads CASSKTERLAKNIQYF. The CDR3 DNA reads TGTGCCAGCAGCAAAACCGAGCGTCTAGCCAAAAACATTCAGTACTTC. The chain carries TRBV21-1 and TRBJ2-4; whether TRBD2, the table's D call, matches the DNA was not checked. TRBV21-1 is a documented pseudogene. This CDR3 is built from 16 residues.